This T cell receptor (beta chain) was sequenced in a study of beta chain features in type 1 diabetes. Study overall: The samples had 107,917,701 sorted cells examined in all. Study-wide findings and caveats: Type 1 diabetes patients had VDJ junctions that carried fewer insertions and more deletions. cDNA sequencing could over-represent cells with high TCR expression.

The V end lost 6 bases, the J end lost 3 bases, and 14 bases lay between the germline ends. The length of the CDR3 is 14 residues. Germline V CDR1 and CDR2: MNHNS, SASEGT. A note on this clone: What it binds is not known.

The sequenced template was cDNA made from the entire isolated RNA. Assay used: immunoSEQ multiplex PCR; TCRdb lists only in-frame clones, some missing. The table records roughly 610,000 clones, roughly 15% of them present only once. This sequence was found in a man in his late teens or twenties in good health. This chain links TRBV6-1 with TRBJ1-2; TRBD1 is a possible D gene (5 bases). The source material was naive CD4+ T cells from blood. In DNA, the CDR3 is TGTGCCAGCAGGAGGGACGGTGTTGACTATGGCTACACCTTC. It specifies CASRRDGVDYGYTF.